Shown below are 5 T cell receptor beta chains from a single sample sequenced in a study of human T cells and chemical hapten exposure. Time point meaning: pre-sensitization, week 0. Described treatment: therapeutic diphenylcyclopropenone sensitization with weekly scalp DPC. TCRdb analysed the RACE reads with MiXCR anew, one entry per CDR3 protein. The sample lists a few hundred thousand distinct CDR3 sequences, about 5% seen once, with 7% to 10% in the top ten. The sample in question was whole blood, obtained in connection with sensitization to the hapten diphenylcyclopropenone (DPC). The source of these receptors is a woman aged 18-35 years with alopecia areata. Some clones in this sample may be carry-over from other donors' samples.

This clonotype has ten or more counts. V usage is TRBV12-3 or TRBV12-4 and J usage is TRBJ2-2; the match to TRBD1 covers 7 bases. After removal of 0 bases from V and 10 bases from J, the junction contained 20 bases not matched to a gene. The CDR3 consists of 19 residues. This CDR3 reads CASSLALFGSLTGAKELFF. CDR3 coding DNA: TGTGCCAGCAGTTTAGCGCTCTTTGGTTCGCTTACAGGGGCAAAGGAGCTGTTTTTT.

This clonotype has at least ten counts. The chain joins TRBV7-8 to TRBJ2-5; perhaps TRBD1 as D (6 bases). CDR1 is SGHVS and CDR2 is FQNEAQ in the germline V gene. CDR3 length: 13 amino acids. V dropped 6 bases and J dropped 5 bases, with 13 bases sitting between them. The CDR3 loop reads CASSYRVPETQYF. The DNA of the CDR3 is TGTGCCAGCAGTTACAGGGTCCCTGAGACCCAGTACTTC.

This clonotype was counted a few times. V is TRBV29-1 and J is TRBJ1-4; no clear D. The CDR3 covers 13 residues. Germline V gene sequence: CDR1 SQVTM, CDR2 ANQGSEA. V shed 6 bases and J shed 5 bases, with 13 bases lying between them. CDR3 loop: CSVTSTDNEKLFF. CDR3 DNA: TGCAGCGTCACGTCTACCGACAATGAAAAACTGTTTTTT.

The V call is TRBV7-2, the J call TRBJ2-3; tentative D call: TRBD1 (6 bases). This CDR3 spans 12 amino acids. Germline V CDR1 and CDR2: SGHTA, FQGNSA. V was shortened by 1 base and J by 10 bases, with 9 bases between the two germline ends. The CDR3 DNA follows: TGTGCCAGCAGCTTAGAGGGGGTTTCGCAGTATTTT. This translates into CASSLEGVSQYF. Combining the CDR3 with reference TRBV7-2 and TRBJ2-3 gives the whole variable domain GAGVSQSPSNKVTEKGKDVELRCDPISGHTALYWYRQSLGQGLEFLIYFQGNSAPDKSGLPSDRFSAERTGGSVSTLTIQRTQQEDSAVYLCASSLEGVSQYFGPGTRLTVL.

In this sample, this clonotype turned up a few times. The chain has TRBV20-1 and TRBJ2-4; D may be TRBD2 (5 bases). Germline CDR1 reads DFQATT; CDR2 reads SNEGSKA (reference sequence). V was shortened by 5 bases and J by 8 bases, with 22 bases between the two germline ends. There are 15 residues in the CDR3. CDR3 sequence (DNA): TGCAGTGCTGCCAAGGGAGCGAGCGAGTGGTACATTCAGTACTTC. It translates to CSAAKGASEWYIQYF.